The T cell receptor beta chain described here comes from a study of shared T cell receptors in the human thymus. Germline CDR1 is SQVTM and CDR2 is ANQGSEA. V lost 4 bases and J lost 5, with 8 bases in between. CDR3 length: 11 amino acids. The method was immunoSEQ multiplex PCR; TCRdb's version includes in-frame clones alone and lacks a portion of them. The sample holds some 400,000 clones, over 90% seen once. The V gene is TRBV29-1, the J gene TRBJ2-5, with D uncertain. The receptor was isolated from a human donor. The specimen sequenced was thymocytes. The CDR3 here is CSVAGKETQYF. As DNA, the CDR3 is TGCAGCGTTGCTGGTAAGGAGACCCAGTACTTC.